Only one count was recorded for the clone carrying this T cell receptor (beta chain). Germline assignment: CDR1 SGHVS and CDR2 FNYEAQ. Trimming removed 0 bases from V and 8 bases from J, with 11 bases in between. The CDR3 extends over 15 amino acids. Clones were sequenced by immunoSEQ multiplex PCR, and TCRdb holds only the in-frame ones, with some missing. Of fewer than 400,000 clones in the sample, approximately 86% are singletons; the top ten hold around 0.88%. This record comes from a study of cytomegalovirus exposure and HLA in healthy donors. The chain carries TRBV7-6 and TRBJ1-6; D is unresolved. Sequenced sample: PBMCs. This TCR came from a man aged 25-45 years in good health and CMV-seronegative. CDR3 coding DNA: TGTGCCAGCAGCTTAGCTGATTGGGAGGATTCACCCCTCCACTTT. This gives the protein CASSLADWEDSPLHF.